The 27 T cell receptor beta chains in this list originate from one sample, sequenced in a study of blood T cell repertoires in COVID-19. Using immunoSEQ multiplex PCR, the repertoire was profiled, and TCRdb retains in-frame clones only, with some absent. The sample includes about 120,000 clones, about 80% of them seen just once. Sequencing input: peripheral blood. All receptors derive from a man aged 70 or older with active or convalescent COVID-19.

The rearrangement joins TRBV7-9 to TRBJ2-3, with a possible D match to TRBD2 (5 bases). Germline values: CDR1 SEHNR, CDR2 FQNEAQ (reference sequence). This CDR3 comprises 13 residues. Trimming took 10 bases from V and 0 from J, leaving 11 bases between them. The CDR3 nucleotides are TGTGCCACAGGTAGAGGGAGCACAGATACGCAGTATTTT. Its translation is CATGRGSTDTQYF.

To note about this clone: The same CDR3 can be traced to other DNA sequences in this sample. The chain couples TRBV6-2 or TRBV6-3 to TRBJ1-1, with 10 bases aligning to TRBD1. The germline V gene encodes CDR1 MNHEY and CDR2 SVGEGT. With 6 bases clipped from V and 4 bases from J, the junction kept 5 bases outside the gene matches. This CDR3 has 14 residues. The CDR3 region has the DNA TGTGCCAGCAGCAGACAGGGGGCGGGCACTGAAGCTTTCTTT. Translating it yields CASSRQGAGTEAFF.

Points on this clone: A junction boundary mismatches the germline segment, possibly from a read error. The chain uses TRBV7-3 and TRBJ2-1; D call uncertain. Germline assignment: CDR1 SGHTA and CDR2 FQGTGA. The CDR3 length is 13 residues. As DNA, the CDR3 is TGTGCCAGCAGCTTAACTAGCTACGATGAGCAGTTCTTC. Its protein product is CASSLTSYDEQFF.

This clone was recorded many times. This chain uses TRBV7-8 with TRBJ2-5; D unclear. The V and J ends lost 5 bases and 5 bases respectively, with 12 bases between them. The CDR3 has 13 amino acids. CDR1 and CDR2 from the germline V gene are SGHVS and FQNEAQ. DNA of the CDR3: TGTGCCAGCAGCCCCCCCCGCCAGGAGACCCAGTACTTC. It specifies CASSPPRQETQYF.

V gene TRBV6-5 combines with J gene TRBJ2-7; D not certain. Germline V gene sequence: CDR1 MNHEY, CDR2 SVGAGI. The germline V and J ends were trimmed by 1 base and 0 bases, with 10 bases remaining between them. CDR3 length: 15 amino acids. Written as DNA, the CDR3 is TGTGCCAGCAGTTACTATTCGCCCGGCTCCTACGAGCAGTACTTC. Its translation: CASSYYSPGSYEQYF.

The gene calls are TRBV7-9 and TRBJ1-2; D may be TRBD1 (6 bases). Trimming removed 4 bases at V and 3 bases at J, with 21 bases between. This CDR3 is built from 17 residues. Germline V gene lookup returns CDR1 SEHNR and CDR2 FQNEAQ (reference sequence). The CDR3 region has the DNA TGTGCCAGCAGCTCCACATACCCAGGACAGTTCTACTATGGCTACACCTTC. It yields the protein CASSSTYPGQFYYGYTF.

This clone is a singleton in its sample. The DNA for the CDR3 is TGCAGCGTTGAGCAAGGAGCGCATAGCTATGGCTACACCTTC. The encoded protein is CSVEQGAHSYGYTF. The chain is built from TRBV29-1 and TRBJ1-2; the D is unclear. Germline lookup yields CDR1 SQVTM and CDR2 ANQGSEA. The CDR3 has 14 amino acids. V dropped 3 bases and J dropped 4 bases, with 15 bases sitting between them.

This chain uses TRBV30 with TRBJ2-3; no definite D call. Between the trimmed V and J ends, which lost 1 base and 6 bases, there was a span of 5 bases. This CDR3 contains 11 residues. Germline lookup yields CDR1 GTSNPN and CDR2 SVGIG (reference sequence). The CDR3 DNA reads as TGTGCCTGGAGTGCCGGTGATACGCAGTATTTT. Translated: CAWSAGDTQYF.

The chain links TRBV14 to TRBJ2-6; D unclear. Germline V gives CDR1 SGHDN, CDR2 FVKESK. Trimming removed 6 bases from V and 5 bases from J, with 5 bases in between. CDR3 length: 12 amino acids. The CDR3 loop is CASSLRANVLTF. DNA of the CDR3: TGTGCCAGCAGTCTTAGGGCCAACGTCCTGACTTTC.

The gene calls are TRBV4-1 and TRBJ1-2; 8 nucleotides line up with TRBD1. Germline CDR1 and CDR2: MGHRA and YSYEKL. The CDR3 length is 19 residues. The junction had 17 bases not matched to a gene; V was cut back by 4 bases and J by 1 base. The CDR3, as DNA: TGCGCCAGCAGCCCTACCGGACAGGGCCTTGGTGGGGTTAACTATGGCTACACCTTC. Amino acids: CASSPTGQGLGGVNYGYTF.

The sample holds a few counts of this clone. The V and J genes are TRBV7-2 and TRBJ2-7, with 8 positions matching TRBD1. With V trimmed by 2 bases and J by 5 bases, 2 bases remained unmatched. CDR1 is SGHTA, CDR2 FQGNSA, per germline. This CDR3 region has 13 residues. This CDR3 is CASSLTDRDEQYF. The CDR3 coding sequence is TGTGCCAGCAGCTTAACGGACAGGGACGAGCAGTACTTC.

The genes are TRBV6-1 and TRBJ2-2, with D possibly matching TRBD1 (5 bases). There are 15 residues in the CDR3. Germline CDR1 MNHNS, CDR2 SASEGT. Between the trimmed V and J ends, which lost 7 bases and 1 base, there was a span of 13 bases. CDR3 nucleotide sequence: TGTGCCAGCACTAAAGGTCAGGGGAACACCGGGGAGCTGTTTTTT. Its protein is CASTKGQGNTGELFF.

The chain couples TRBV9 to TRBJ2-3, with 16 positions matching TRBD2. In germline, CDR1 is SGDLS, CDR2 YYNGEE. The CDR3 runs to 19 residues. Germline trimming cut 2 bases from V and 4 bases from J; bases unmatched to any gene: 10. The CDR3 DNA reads TGTGCCAGCAGCGTGGACGGGACTAGCGGGAGGGCCGAGGCAGATACGCAGTATTTT. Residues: CASSVDGTSGRAEADTQYF.

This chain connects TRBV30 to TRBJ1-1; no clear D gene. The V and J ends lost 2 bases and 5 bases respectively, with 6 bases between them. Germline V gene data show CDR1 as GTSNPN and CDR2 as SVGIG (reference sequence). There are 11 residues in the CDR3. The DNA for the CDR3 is TGTGCCTGGAGTTTCGGTACTGAAGCTTTCTTT. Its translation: CAWSFGTEAFF.

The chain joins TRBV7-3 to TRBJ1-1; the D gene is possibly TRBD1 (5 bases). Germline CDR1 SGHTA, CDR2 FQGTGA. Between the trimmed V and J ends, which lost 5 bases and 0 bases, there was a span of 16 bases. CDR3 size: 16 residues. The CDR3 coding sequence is TGTGCCAGCAGCCTATCTCCGGGGGGGTTGAACACTGAAGCTTTCTTT. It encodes CASSLSPGGLNTEAFF.

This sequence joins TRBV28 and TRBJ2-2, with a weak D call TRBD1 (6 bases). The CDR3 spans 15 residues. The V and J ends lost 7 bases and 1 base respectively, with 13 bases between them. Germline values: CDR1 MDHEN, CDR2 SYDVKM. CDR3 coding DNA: TGTGCCAGCAAAAAAACAGGGCGGAACACCGGGGAGCTGTTTTTT. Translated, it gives CASKKTGRNTGELFF.

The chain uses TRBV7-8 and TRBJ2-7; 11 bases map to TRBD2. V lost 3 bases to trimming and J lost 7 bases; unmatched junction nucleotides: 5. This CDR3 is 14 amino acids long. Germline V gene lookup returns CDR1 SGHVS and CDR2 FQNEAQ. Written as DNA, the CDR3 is TGTGCCAGCAGCTTTAGCGGGGGGGCGGGGGAGCAGTACTTC. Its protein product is CASSFSGGAGEQYF.

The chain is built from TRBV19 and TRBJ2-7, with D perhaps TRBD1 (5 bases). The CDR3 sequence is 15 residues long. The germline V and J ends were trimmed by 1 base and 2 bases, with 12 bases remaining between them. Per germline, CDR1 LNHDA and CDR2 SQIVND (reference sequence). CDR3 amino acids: CASSIGNRRPYEQYF. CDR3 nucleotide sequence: TGTGCCAGTAGTATAGGGAACAGGAGACCCTACGAGCAGTACTTC.

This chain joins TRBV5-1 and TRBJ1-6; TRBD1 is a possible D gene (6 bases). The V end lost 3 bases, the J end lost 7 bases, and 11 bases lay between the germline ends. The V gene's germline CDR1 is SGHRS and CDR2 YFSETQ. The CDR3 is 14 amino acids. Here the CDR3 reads CASSSGTKNSPLHF. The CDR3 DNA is TGCGCCAGCAGCTCCGGGACAAAGAATTCACCCCTCCACTTT.

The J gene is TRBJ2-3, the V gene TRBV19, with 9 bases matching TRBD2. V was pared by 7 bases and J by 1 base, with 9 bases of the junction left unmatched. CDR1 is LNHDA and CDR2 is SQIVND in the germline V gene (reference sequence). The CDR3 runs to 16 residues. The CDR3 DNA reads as TGTGCCAGTACCCCCCCTAGCGGGGCCCGCACAGATACGCAGTATTTT. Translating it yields CASTPPSGARTDTQYF.

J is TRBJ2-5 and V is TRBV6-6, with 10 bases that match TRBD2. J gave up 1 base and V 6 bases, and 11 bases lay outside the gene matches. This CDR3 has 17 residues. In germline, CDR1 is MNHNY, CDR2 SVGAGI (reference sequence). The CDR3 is CASSRTTGTSVQETQYF. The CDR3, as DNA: TGTGCCAGCAGCCGAACGACCGGGACTAGCGTCCAAGAGACCCAGTACTTC.

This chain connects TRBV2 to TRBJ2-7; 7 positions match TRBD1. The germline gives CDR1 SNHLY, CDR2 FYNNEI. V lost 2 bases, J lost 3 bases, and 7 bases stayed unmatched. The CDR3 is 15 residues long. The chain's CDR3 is CASSERPGTVYEQYF. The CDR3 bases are TGTGCCAGCAGTGAACGACCCGGGACAGTCTACGAGCAGTACTTC.

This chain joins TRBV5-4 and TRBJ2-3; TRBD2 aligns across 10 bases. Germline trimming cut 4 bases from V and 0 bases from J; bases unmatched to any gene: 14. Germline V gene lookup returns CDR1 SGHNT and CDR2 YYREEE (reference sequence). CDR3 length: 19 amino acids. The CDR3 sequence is CASSPTVFEREGSTDTQYF. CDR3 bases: TGTGCCAGCAGCCCCACAGTTTTCGAGCGGGAGGGAAGCACAGATACGCAGTATTTT.

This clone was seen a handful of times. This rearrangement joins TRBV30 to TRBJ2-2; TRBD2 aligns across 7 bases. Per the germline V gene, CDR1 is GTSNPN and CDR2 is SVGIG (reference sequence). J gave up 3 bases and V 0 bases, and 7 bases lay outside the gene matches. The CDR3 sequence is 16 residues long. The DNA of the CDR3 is TGTGCCTGGAGTGTCATTAGCGGGCGGGACACCGGGGAGCTGTTTTTT. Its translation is CAWSVISGRDTGELFF.

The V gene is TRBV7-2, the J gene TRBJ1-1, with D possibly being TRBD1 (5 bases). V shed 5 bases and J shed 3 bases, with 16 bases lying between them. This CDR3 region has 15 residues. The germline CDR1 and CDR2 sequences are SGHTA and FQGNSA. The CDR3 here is CASSLTWGVDTEAFF. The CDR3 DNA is TGTGCCAGCAGCCTGACGTGGGGGGTGGACACTGAAGCTTTCTTT.

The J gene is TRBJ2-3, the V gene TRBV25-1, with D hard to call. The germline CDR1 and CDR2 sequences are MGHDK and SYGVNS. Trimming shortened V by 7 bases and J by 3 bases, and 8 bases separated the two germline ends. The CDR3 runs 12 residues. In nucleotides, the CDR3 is TGTGCCAGCAACGGAGAAACAGATACGCAGTATTTT. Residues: CASNGETDTQYF.

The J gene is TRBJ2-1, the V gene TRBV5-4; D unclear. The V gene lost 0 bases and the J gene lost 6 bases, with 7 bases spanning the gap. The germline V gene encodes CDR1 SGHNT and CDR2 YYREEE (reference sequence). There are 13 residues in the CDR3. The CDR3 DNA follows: TGTGCCAGCAGCTTGGACGGGTTCAATGAGCAGTTCTTC. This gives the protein CASSLDGFNEQFF.